Listed here are 9 T cell receptor beta chains from one sample, sequenced in a study of PD-L1 blockade in urothelial cancer. The time point: pretreatment peripheral blood. Assay used: immunoSEQ multiplex PCR; TCRdb lists only in-frame clones, some missing. The data contain some 74,000 clones, about 85% of them singletons. The starting material was PBMCs, obtained around atezolizumab (anti-PD-L1) treatment. The receptors shown here come from a man aged 40-55 years with urothelial cancer.

J is TRBJ2-3 and V is TRBV2, with TRBD1 matching 9 bases. CDR3 length: 14 amino acids. CDR1 is SNHLY and CDR2 is FYNNEI in the germline V gene. The V gene end was trimmed by 10 bases and the J gene end by 6 bases; junction bases not matched to a gene: 11. In DNA form, the CDR3 reads TGTGCCAACAAACAGGGGGCTTCGTGGGATACGCAGTATTTT. The encoded protein is CANKQGASWDTQYF.

The V call is TRBV4-1, the J call TRBJ1-2; TRBD1 agrees at 7 bases. The ends lost 6 bases at V and 7 bases at J; junction bases unmatched: 11. Germline CDR1 and CDR2: MGHRA and YSYEKL. CDR3 length: 14 residues. DNA of the CDR3: TGCGCCAGCAGGAGGGACAGCCAACTTTTTGGCTACACCTTC. The encoded protein is CASRRDSQLFGYTF.

The rearrangement uses TRBV21-1 and TRBJ2-5; the table's D call, TRBD2, was not checked against the DNA. TRBV21-1 is a known pseudogene. The CDR3 contains 14 residues. CDR3 protein: CASRTSGIGKTQYF. The CDR3 bases are TGTGCCAGTCGGACTAGCGGGATTGGTAAGACCCAGTACTTC.

This clone was seen a handful of times. The rearrangement uses TRBV5-5 and TRBJ2-1, with 7 positions matching TRBD1. Germline loops: CDR1 SGHKS, CDR2 YYEKEE (reference sequence). V was clipped by 4 bases and J by 0 bases; unmatched bases: 10. CDR3 length: 17 residues. In DNA, the CDR3 is TGTGCCAGCAGCCGAAGACCGGGACAGAGCTCCTACAATGAGCAGTTCTTC. This encodes CASSRRPGQSSYNEQFF.

V gene TRBV20-1 combines with J gene TRBJ1-1, with D unclear. The CDR3 covers 11 residues. V lost 6 bases, J lost 1 base, and 6 bases lay in between. From germline, CDR1 is DFQATT and CDR2 SNEGSKA (reference sequence). The CDR3 region has the DNA TGCAGTGCCATCAGGAACACTGAAGCTTTCTTT. Its translation: CSAIRNTEAFF.

The rearrangement uses TRBV9 and TRBJ2-1; D unresolved. The ends were cut back, 1 base at V and 0 bases at J, with 8 bases in the middle. The CDR3 loop spans 15 amino acids. CDR1 is SGDLS, CDR2 YYNGEE, per germline. As DNA, the CDR3 is TGTGCCAGCAGCGTACTTCCTAGCTCCTACAATGAGCAGTTCTTC. It yields the protein CASSVLPSSYNEQFF.

This sequence joins TRBV6-5 and TRBJ1-1; D might be TRBD1 (5 bases). CDR3 length equals 14 residues. The V gene's germline CDR1 is MNHEY and CDR2 SVGAGI. V was shortened by 5 bases and J by 2 bases, with 12 bases between the two germline ends. The chain's CDR3 is CASSPGGSNTEAFF. CDR3 nucleotides: TGTGCCAGCAGTCCCGGGGGAAGCAACACTGAAGCTTTCTTT.

This clone was counted only a few times. This chain uses TRBV7-2 with TRBJ2-3, with 9 bases that match TRBD2. The length of the CDR3 is 14 residues. Per the germline V gene, CDR1 is SGHTA and CDR2 is FQGNSA. After removal of 5 bases from V and 3 bases from J, the junction contained 3 bases not matched to a gene. The CDR3 is CASSPGLATDTQYF. CDR3 DNA: TGTGCCAGCAGCCCTGGACTAGCGACAGATACGCAGTATTTT.

The rearrangement uses TRBV28 and TRBJ1-4; D uncertain. With 5 bases removed from V and 0 bases from J, the gap between germline ends came to 10 bases. CDR3 length: 15 amino acids. Germline assignment: CDR1 MDHEN and CDR2 SYDVKM. CDR3 DNA: TGTGCCAGCAGTAAAGAGGCTGCAACTAATGAAAAACTGTTTTTT. Its protein product is CASSKEAATNEKLFF. Drawing the rest from reference TRBV28 and TRBJ1-4, the complete variable domain is DVKVTQSSRYLVKRTGEKVFLECVQDMDHENMFWYRQDPGLGLRLIYFSYDVKMKEKGDIPEGYSVSREKKERFSLILESASTNQTSMYLCASSKEAATNEKLFFGSGTQLSVL.